The entry below gives a single TCR beta chain sequence along with its context. Its antigen remains undetermined. Within one base of it there is no much larger clone, and no base qualities were kept. Via the germline V gene, CDR1 is MNHEY and CDR2 SVGAGI. Counted from cysteine to phenylalanine, this CDR3 has 16 amino acids. Solely the CDR3 DNA is kept, with 48 bases framed from the first base. The V and J ends are trimmed by 0 bases and 7 bases, leaving 15 bases between them. The CDR3 regions of human TCRbeta chains were analyzed by immunosequencing. For the original study's pipeline: TCRs in the repertoires were matched against a reference library of SARS-CoV-2-specific TCRs that had been generated with the MIRA antigen-specificity platform. Breadth was defined as the fraction of unique TCRs that were SARS-CoV-2-associated. Depth was defined as the fraction of total T cells that were SARS-CoV-2-associated. Using the MIRA data, each spike-specific TCR was mapped to the spike region that the TCR reacts to and placed in a CD4 or CD8 class. Log10-transformed breadth and depth values were compared by one-way ANOVA with Sidak's multiple comparisons tests. In TCRdb, the immuneACCESS table is reduced to in-frame sequences with V and J assigned. These tables do not hold every clone; where another copy was compared, an unresolved V gene accounts for under half, and the others remain unexplained. V and J calls and clone size are those listed in that table; D and trimming were worked out from the DNA. This sample gives fewer than 30,000 clones in total; 86% of them show up just once. The ten most abundant clones make up almost 8% of the sample.

The sample is drawn from a study of T cell responses to AZD1222 COVID-19 vaccine (dated by TCRdb to about 2021). Concerning the study at large: A total of 230 to 250 trial participants underwent TCR sequencing, of whom about 210 had received two doses of AZD1222 and roughly 26 had received two doses of the MenACWY control vaccine. Trial participants were enrolled by age into subgroups of 18-55, 56-69 and 70-plus years, and around 150, 28 and 57 TCR-sequenced participants, respectively, were included in these subgroups.

The sample's time point label, in plain terms: about 28 days (+/-7) after the second vaccine dose. Because spike-specific TCR depth and breadth did not differ between the two schedules, AZD1222 recipients who got a second dose at roughly 4 weeks were pooled with those who got a second dose at roughly 12 weeks. The vaccinee samples were drawn from two UK trials, COV001 and COV002, one of which was a single-blind randomized controlled phase 2/3 trial testing AZD1222 (ChAdOx1 nCoV-19) in healthy adults. Trial participant PBMC samples were collected at day 0 and day 28 after the second dose for TCRbeta chain sequencing. Study-wide conclusions, independent of this receptor: In the small 56-69-year group, the increase in depth fell short of significance, most likely because of low power. Because no day 14 peak-response samples were available, the repertoires could be characterized only after the peak T cell response. Participants were mostly white British and included more females than males, and it was suggested by the authors that clonal diversity may have been underestimated. CD4 TCRs associated with the vaccine covered the entire spike protein, and the dominant responses were in regions 160-218 and 743-854. Reportedly, close to half of the unique spike-specific TCRs recognized epitopes lying outside the regions that are mutated in the B.1.351 and B.1.1.7 variants. A significant rise in spike-specific TCR breadth and depth was observed after two AZD1222 doses relative to day 0 and relative to MenACWY recipients. Conclusions about previously exposed vaccinees were limited because only 6 or 7 AZD1222 recipients were SARS-CoV-2 seropositive at baseline.

The sequencing used peripheral blood, collected 28 days after the second AZD1222 dose. The receptor's source is an adult who received the AZD1222 COVID-19 vaccine. The chain employs TRBV6-5 and TRBJ2-2; no D gene is confidently identified. CDR3 reads: CASSYSQTVVFGELFF. The DNA reads as follows: TGTGCCAGCAGTTACTCGCAAACGGTAGTCTTCGGGGAGCTGTTTTTT.